This TCR beta chain was recovered during a study of T cell repertoires in cytomegalovirus infection. Germline CDR1 reads DFQATT; CDR2 reads SNEGSKA (reference sequence). Trimming left V 0 bases short and J 3 bases short, with 8 bases between. The CDR3 totals 14 residues. In TCRdb, the reads were re-called with MiXCR into one record per CDR3 protein. The table lists a few hundred thousand distinct CDR3 sequences, 40% of them singletons, with 48% in the top ten. Details on this clonotype: Its specificity is unknown.

Study-wide points: The ex vivo response was dominated by HLA-C-restricted CMV-specific TCR beta clonotypes.

The chain has TRBV20-1 and TRBJ1-4; D is unresolved. This TCR was sampled from a human donor in good health (CMV status not recorded). Some clones in this sample may be carry-over from other donors' samples. The source material was cultured PBMCs, sampled from culture after CMV antigen stimulation. The CDR3 DNA reads as TGCAGTGCTAGAGACCCGAGGGCTAATGAAAAACTGTTTTTT. Protein product: CSARDPRANEKLFF.